Shown below are 11 T cell receptor beta chains from a single sample sequenced in a study of cytomegalovirus exposure and HLA in healthy donors. The study ran its PCR with 60 Vbeta and 13 Jbeta primers. The data were produced by immunoSEQ multiplex PCR, yet TCRdb's version contains in-frame clones alone and is incomplete. The repertoire has some 150,000 clones, 70% to 90% of them found once; the top ten carry 0.75% to 0.9%. What was sequenced was PBMCs. The receptors shown here come from a woman aged 18 to 35 in good health and CMV-seronegative.

The CDR3, as DNA: TGTGCCAGCTATGGAAACACCATATATTTT. Translated, it gives CASYGNTIYF. The gene calls are TRBV6-5 and TRBJ1-3; unclear D gene. The CDR3 length is 10 residues. Germline V gene lookup returns CDR1 MNHEY and CDR2 SVGAGI. Trimming stripped 8 bases from V and 3 bases from J, with 2 bases between.

The V call is TRBV5-5, the J call TRBJ1-1; no definite D call. Germline V gene sequence: CDR1 SGHKS, CDR2 YYEKEE (reference sequence). This CDR3 contains 12 residues. V lost 4 bases to trimming and J lost 3 bases, with 7 bases between them. For the CDR3, the DNA is TGTGCCAGCAGCCGAAGCTACACTGAAGCTTTCTTT. Translated, it gives CASSRSYTEAFF.

This clone has only a few counts. The same CDR3 can be traced to other DNA sequences in this sample. The chain combines TRBV4-1 with TRBJ1-4; TRBD1 matches at 10 bases. The junction had 11 bases not matched to a gene; V was cut back by 3 bases and J by 10 bases. Germline CDR1 is MGHRA and CDR2 is YSYEKL. The CDR3 runs to 16 residues. CDR3 sequence reads: CASSHASRDRGTKLFF. CDR3 in DNA: TGCGCCAGCAGCCATGCGAGCCGGGACAGGGGAACAAAACTGTTTTTT.

The chain couples TRBV18 to TRBJ1-2; a possible D gene is TRBD1 (5 bases). The CDR3 consists of 13 residues. V gave up 3 bases and J gave up 5 bases, with 10 bases separating them. CDR1 KGHSH and CDR2 LQKENI come from the germline V gene. This CDR3 is CASSPGLRYGYTF. The DNA of the CDR3 is TGTGCCAGCTCACCGGGACTTCGGTATGGCTACACCTTC.

The rearrangement uses TRBV5-6 and TRBJ2-5; 12 positions agree with TRBD2. The J call is doubtful: the DNA matches TRBJ2-7 better. Germline loops: CDR1 SGHDT, CDR2 YYEEEE. The CDR3 has 16 residues. The CDR3 DNA sequence: TGTGCCAGCAGCTTATTTCTAGCGGGAGGGCCCTACGAGCAGTACTTC. Its protein product is CASSLFLAGGPYEQYF.

V gene TRBV7-9 combines with J gene TRBJ2-2; D perhaps matches TRBD1 (5 bases). CDR1 SEHNR and CDR2 FQNEAQ come from the germline V gene (reference sequence). V lost 4 bases and J lost 7, with 13 bases in between. The CDR3 loop spans 14 amino acids. The CDR3, as DNA: TGTGCCAGCAGCTCCAGACAGACGGTCGGGGAGCTGTTTTTT. Translated: CASSSRQTVGELFF.

The chain has TRBV9 and TRBJ2-5; the D gene is possibly TRBD2 (6 bases). CDR1 is SGDLS, CDR2 YYNGEE, per germline. Trimming took 0 bases from V and 4 from J, leaving 16 bases between them. The CDR3 runs to 16 residues. This chain's CDR3 is CASSVGMAGWVETQYF. CDR3 DNA sequence: TGTGCCAGCAGCGTAGGAATGGCGGGATGGGTAGAGACCCAGTACTTC.

The rearrangement joins TRBV5-6 to TRBJ1-5; the match to TRBD1 covers 8 bases. Per the germline V gene, CDR1 is SGHDT and CDR2 is YYEEEE. The CDR3 has 15 amino acids. V shed 5 bases, J shed 5 bases, and the junction held 9 bases outside the gene matches. Written as DNA, the CDR3 is TGTGCCAGCAGTATCCGACAGGGGTGGTATCAGCCCCAGCATTTT. Encoded protein: CASSIRQGWYQPQHF.

The chain joins TRBV28 to TRBJ1-5, with D tentatively TRBD1 (5 bases). The CDR3 loop spans 16 amino acids. Germline CDR1 MDHEN, CDR2 SYDVKM. V was pared by 4 bases and J by 1 base, with 14 bases between. In nucleotides, the CDR3 is TGTGCCAGCAGTTCCCGGGCAGGGATCAGCAATCAGCCCCAGCATTTT. Translated: CASSSRAGISNQPQHF.

The chain combines TRBV5-4 with TRBJ2-7, with D hard to call. V gave up 2 bases and J gave up 2 bases, with 11 bases separating them. Germline CDR1 reads SGHNT; CDR2 reads YYREEE (reference sequence). This CDR3 is built from 14 residues. CDR3 loop: CASSLKRDTYEQYF. CDR3 nucleotides: TGTGCCAGCAGCTTAAAAAGAGACACCTACGAGCAGTACTTC.

The rearrangement joins TRBV19 to TRBJ1-2; the D gene is possibly TRBD1 (6 bases). The germline gives CDR1 LNHDA, CDR2 SQIVND (reference sequence). There are 14 residues in the CDR3. The V gene lost 10 bases and the J gene lost 7 bases, with 22 bases spanning the gap. CDR3 sequence reads: CATAAGRGAGGYTF. The CDR3 DNA sequence: TGTGCCACCGCGGCGGGTCGGGGGGCGGGTGGCTACACCTTC.